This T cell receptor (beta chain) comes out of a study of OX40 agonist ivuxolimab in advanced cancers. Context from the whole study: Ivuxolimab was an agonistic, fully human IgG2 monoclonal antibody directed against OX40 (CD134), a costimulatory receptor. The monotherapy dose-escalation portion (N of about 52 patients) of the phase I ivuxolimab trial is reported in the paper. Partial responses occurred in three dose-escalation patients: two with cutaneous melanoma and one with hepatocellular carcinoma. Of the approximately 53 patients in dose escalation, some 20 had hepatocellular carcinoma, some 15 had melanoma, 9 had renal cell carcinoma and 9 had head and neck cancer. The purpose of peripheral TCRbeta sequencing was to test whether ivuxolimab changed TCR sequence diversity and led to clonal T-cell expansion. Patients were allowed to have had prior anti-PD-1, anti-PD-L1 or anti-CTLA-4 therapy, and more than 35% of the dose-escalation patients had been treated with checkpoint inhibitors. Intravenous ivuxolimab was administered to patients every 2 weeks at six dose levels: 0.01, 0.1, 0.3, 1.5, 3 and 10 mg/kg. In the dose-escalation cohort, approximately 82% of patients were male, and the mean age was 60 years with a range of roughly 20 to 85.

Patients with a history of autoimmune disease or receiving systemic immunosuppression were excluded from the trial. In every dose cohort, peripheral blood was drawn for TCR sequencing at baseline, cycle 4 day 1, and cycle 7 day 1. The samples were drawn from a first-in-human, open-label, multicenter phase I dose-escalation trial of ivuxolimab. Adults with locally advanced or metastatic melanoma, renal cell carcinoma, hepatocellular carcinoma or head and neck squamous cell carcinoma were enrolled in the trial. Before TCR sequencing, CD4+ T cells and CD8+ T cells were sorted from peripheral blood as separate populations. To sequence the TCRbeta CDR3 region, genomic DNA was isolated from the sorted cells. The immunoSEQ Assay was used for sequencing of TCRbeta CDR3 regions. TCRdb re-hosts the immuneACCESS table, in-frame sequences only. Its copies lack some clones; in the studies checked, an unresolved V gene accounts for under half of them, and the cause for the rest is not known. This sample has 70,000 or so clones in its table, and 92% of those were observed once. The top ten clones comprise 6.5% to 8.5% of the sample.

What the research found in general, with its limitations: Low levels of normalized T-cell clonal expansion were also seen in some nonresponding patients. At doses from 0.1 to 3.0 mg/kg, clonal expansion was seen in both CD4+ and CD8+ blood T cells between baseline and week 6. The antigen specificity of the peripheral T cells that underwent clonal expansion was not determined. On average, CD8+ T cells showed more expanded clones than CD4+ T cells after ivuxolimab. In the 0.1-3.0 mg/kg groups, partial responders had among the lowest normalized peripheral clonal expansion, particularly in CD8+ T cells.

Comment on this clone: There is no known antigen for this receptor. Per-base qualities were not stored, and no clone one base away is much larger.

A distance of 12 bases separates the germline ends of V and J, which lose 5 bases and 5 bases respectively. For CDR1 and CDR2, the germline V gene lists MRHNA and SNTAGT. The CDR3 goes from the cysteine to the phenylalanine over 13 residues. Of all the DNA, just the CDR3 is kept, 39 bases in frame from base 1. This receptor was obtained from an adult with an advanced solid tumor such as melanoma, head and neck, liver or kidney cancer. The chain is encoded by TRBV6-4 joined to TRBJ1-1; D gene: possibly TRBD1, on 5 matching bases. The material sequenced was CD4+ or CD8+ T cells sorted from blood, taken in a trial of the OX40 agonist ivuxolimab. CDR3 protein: CASSLGPGTEAFF. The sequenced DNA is TGTGCCAGCAGTTTGGGACCGGGGACTGAAGCTTTCTTT.